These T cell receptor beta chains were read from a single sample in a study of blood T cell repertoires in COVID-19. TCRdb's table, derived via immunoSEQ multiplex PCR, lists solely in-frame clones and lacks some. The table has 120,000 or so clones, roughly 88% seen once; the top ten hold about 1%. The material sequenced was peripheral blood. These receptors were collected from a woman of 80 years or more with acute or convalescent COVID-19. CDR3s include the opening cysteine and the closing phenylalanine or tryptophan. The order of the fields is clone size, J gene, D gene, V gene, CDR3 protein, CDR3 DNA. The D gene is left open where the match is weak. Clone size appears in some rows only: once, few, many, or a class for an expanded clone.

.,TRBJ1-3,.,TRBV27,CASSIASGNTIYF,TGTGCCAGCTCGATAGCGTCGGGAAACACCATATATTTT
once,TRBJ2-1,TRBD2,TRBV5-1,CASSLALAPFEQFF,TGCGCCAGCAGCTTGGCACTAGCGCCATTTGAGCAGTTCTTC
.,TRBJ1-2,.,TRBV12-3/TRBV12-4,CASSLGAGYTF,TGTGCCAGCAGTTTAGGAGCTGGCTACACCTTC
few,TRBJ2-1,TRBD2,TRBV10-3,CAISELASGGVREQFF,TGTGCCATCAGTGAATTAGCTAGCGGGGGGGTTCGTGAGCAGTTCTTC
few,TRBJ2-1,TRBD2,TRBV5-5,CASSLGGTSGEQFF,TGTGCCAGCAGCTTGGGGGGGACTAGCGGTGAGCAGTTCTTC
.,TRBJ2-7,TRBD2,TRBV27,CASSFSGPYEQYF,TGTGCCAGCAGCTTTAGCGGGCCGTACGAGCAGTACTTC
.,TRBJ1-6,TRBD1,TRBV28,CASSSRGLNSPLHF,TGTGCCAGCAGTTCCAGGGGGTTAAATTCACCCCTCCACTTT
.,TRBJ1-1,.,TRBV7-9,CASSLGPQGTEAFF,TGTGCCAGCAGCTTAGGCCCTCAGGGAACTGAAGCTTTCTTT
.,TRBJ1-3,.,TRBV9,CASSVNSLSGNTIYF,TGTGCCAGCAGCGTAAACAGCCTCTCTGGAAACACCATATATTTT
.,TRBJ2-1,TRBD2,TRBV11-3,CASSHRGTSGNNEQFF,TGTGCCAGCAGCCACCGTGGGACTAGCGGGAACAATGAGCAGTTCTTC
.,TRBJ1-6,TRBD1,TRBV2,CASRTGRTNSPLHF,TGTGCCAGCAGGACAGGGAGAACTAATTCACCCCTCCACTTT
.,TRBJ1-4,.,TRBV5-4,CASSIGQRNEKLFF,TGTGCCAGCAGCATCGGACAGCGTAATGAAAAACTGTTTTTT
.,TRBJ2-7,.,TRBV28,CASSFLTTGLQSYEQYF,TGTGCCAGCAGTTTTCTTACGACAGGTCTCCAATCCTACGAGCAGTACTTC
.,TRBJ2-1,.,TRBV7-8,CASTSLAVSYNEQFF,TGTGCCAGCACCTCCCTAGCAGTTTCCTACAATGAGCAGTTCTTC
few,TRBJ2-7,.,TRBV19,CASSTRTAYEQYF,TGTGCCAGTAGTACACGGACAGCCTACGAGCAGTACTTC
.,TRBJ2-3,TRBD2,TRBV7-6,CASSRNLLAGDSDTQYF,TGTGCCAGCAGCCGAAACCTACTAGCGGGAGATTCAGATACGCAGTATTTT
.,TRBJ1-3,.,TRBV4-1,CASSQLGGGGSGNTIYF,TGCGCCAGCAGCCAACTAGGGGGGGGAGGCTCTGGAAACACCATATATTTT
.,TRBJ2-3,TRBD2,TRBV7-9,CASRPGLAGTDTQYF,TGTGCCAGCAGACCCGGACTAGCGGGCACAGATACGCAGTATTTT
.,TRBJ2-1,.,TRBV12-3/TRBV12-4,CASSLGSANEQFF,TGTGCCAGCAGTTTAGGTTCCGCGAATGAGCAGTTCTTC
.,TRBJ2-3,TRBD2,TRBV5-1,CASSLGTSGEDTQYF,TGCGCCAGCAGCTTGGGGACTAGCGGGGAAGATACGCAGTATTTT
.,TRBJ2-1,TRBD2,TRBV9,CASSVEGRGGLDEQFF,TGTGCCAGCAGCGTAGAAGGGCGGGGGGGCTTAGATGAGCAGTTCTTC
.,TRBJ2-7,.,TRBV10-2,CASRQRFHEQYF,TGCGCCAGCAGGCAGCGGTTCCACGAGCAGTACTTC
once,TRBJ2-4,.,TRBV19,CASSNGVNIQYF,TGTGCCAGTAGTAACGGGGTCAACATTCAGTACTTC
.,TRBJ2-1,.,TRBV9,CASSVNLGGINEQFF,TGTGCCAGCAGCGTAAATTTAGGAGGGATCAATGAGCAGTTCTTC
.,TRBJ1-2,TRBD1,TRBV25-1,CASSGRQGSFWDYGYTF,TGTGCCAGCAGTGGCCGACAGGGGTCTTTTTGGGACTATGGCTACACCTTC
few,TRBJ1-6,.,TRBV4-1,CASSSQGGGNSPLHF,TGCGCCAGCAGCTCTCAGGGCGGCGGAAATTCACCCCTCCACTTT
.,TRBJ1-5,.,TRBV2,CASSLQGSQPQHF,TGTGCCAGCAGCCTCCAGGGAAGTCAGCCCCAGCATTTT
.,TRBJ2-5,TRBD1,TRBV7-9,CAVTGVFETQYF,TGTGCCGTCACAGGGGTATTTGAGACCCAGTACTTC
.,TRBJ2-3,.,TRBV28,CASSIGRWGTYTDTQYF,TGTGCCAGCAGTATTGGGAGGTGGGGTACTTACACAGATACGCAGTATTTT
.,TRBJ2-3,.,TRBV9,CASSVVVVKDTQYF,TGTGCCAGCAGCGTAGTCGTCGTAAAAGATACGCAGTATTTT
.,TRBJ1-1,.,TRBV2,CASRDDRIEAFF,TGTGCCAGCAGGGATGACAGGATCGAAGCTTTCTTT
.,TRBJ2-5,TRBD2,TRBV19,CASKRLAGAQETQYF,TGTGCCAGTAAAAGACTAGCGGGAGCCCAAGAGACCCAGTACTTC
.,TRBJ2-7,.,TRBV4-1,CASSLRTEIFYEQYF,TGCGCCAGCAGCTTGCGGACAGAGATTTTTTACGAGCAGTACTTC
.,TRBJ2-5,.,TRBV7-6,CASSLFPQGFFETQYF,TGTGCCAGCAGCTTATTTCCCCAGGGTTTTTTTGAGACCCAGTACTTC
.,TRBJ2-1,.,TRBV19,CASRSGRVDSYNEQFF,TGTGCCAGTAGAAGCGGTAGGGTGGACTCCTACAATGAGCAGTTCTTC
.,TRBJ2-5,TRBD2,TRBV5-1,CASSLGSSGGRETQYF,TGCGCCAGCAGCCTTGGCTCTAGCGGGGGTCGAGAGACCCAGTACTTC
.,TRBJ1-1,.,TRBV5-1,CASSLEQGGGTEAFF,TGCGCCAGCAGCTTGGAACAGGGTGGGGGCACTGAAGCTTTCTTT
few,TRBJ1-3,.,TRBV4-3,CASSQVGGAGNTIYF,TGCGCCAGCAGCCAAGTTGGGGGGGCTGGAAACACCATATATTTT
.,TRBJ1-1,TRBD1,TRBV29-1,CSAGQGANTEAFF,TGCAGCGCCGGCCAGGGGGCGAACACTGAAGCTTTCTTT
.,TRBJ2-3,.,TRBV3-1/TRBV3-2,CASSQDPRPQDTQYF,TGTGCCAGCAGCCAAGATCCTAGACCGCAAGATACGCAGTATTTT
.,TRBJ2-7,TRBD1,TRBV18,CASSRGQGAAYEQYF,TGTGCCAGCTCACGCGGACAGGGGGCGGCCTACGAGCAGTACTTC
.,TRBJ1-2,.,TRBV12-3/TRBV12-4,CASSFGVDGYTF,TGTGCCAGCAGTTTCGGGGTAGACGGCTACACCTTC
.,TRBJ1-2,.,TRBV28,CASSTNYGYTF,TGTGCCAGCAGCACTAACTATGGCTACACCTTC